The clone carrying this T cell receptor beta chain was counted at least ten times. Its target is not known. Individual cDNA molecules carried attached unique molecular identifiers. TCRdb called the 5' RACE reads again in MiXCR, with one record for every CDR3 protein. The repertoire has over 45,000 distinct CDR3 sequences, more than 9% of them found once; the top ten carry 6.5%. The sample is drawn from a study of early T cells in non-severe SARS-CoV-2 infection. Overall study context: Alpha and beta chains were unpaired, from unsorted whole-blood bulk RNA.

The CDR3 length is 13 residues. V lost 0 bases to trimming and J lost 12 bases, with 15 bases between them. Germline loops: CDR1 LGHNA, CDR2 YNFKEQ. Study-wide findings and caveats: Clonotype matching in VDJdb favored anti-spike CD8 responses and did not capture private and CD4 specificities.

The sequence was obtained from an adult who was a healthcare worker with PCR-confirmed SARS-CoV-2 infection or an uninfected control (not recorded which). Specimen: whole blood. The rearrangement links TRBV4-2 to TRBJ2-7; the D gene could be TRBD1 or TRBD2 (6 bases each). For the CDR3, the DNA is TGTGCCAGCAGCCAAGATTCCGTTGGGGGGCGGTACTTC. Its protein product is CASSQDSVGGRYF.